This TCR beta chain emerged from a study of control samples from healthy donors and cancer patients. The CDR3 contains 13 residues. V was clipped by 4 bases and J by 9 bases, with 14 bases between them. The germline CDR1 and CDR2 sequences are SGHRS and YFSETQ. Here immunoSEQ multiplex PCR was the method, and the copy in TCRdb shows in-frame clones only, minus some. The table lists about 130,000 clones, roughly 87% of them singletons. The receptor was isolated from a man younger than 35 in good health. The source material was blood. The rearrangement links TRBV5-1 to TRBJ2-1; D gene unclear. The chain's CDR3 is CASSVRSEGEQFF. The DNA of the CDR3 is TGCGCCAGCAGCGTGAGGTCGGAAGGTGAGCAGTTCTTC.